One sample yielded the 5 T cell receptor beta chains listed below, sequenced in a study of blood T cell repertoires in COVID-19. Sequencing used immunoSEQ multiplex PCR; TCRdb keeps in-frame clones, though not all of them. Among about 190,000 clones, roughly 80% were seen once, and the ten largest hold roughly 7.1%. Material for sequencing was peripheral blood. The receptors derive from a woman aged 60 to 75 with COVID-19, enrolled during active disease.

This clone was detected once. The chain recombines TRBV7-9 with TRBJ2-1; possibly TRBD2 for D (5 bases). Trimming stripped 5 bases from V and 5 bases from J, with 19 bases between. Germline CDR1 and CDR2: SEHNR and FQNEAQ (reference sequence). This CDR3 region has 16 residues. CDR3: CASSRLGGSLNNEQFF. CDR3 sequence (DNA): TGTGCCAGCAGCCGTTTAGGTGGGAGTCTCAACAATGAGCAGTTCTTC.

This clone has more than one count but fewer than ten. The chain employs TRBV7-3 and TRBJ2-3, with 8 bases that match TRBD1. With 4 bases clipped from V and 0 bases from J, the junction kept 9 bases outside the gene matches. In germline, CDR1 is SGHTA, CDR2 FQGTGA. CDR3 size: 17 residues. CDR3 sequence: CASSWGTGITSTDTQYF. The CDR3 DNA reads as TGTGCCAGCAGCTGGGGGACAGGAATTACTAGCACAGATACGCAGTATTTT.

The rearrangement uses TRBV7-3 and TRBJ2-1; no clear D. V shed 8 bases and J shed 0 bases, with 8 bases lying between them. The CDR3 extends over 13 amino acids. Germline loops: CDR1 SGHTA, CDR2 FQGTGA. CDR3 nucleotide sequence: TGTGCCAGCGGGCTTAGCTCCTACAATGAGCAGTTCTTC. Protein sequence: CASGLSSYNEQFF.

This chain links TRBV4-3 with TRBJ2-2, with 8 bases identical to TRBD1. Germline CDR1 and CDR2: LGHNA and YSLEER. This CDR3 spans 15 amino acids. V lost 5 bases and J lost 1; bases outside the gene matches: 3. The DNA for the CDR3 is TGCGCCAGCAGCGGACAGGGTCGGAACACCGGGGAGCTGTTTTTT. This translates into CASSGQGRNTGELFF.

This chain uses TRBV2 with TRBJ2-5; possible D gene TRBD1, 6 bases. The CDR3 runs to 13 residues. Trimming removed 8 bases at V and 5 bases at J, with 15 bases between. Germline V gene data show CDR1 as SNHLY and CDR2 as FYNNEI. The CDR3 sequence: CASQFQGLETQYF. In nucleotides, the CDR3 is TGTGCCAGCCAATTCCAGGGGTTGGAGACCCAGTACTTC.